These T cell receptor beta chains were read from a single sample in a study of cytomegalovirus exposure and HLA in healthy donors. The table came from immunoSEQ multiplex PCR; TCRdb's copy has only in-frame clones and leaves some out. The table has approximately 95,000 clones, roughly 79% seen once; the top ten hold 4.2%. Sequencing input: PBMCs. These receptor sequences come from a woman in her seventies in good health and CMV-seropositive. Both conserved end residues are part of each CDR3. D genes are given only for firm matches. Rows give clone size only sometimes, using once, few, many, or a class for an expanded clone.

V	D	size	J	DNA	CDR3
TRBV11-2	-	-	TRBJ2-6	TGTGCCAGCAGCTTAGTCAGGCATGGGGCCAACGTCCTGACTTTC	CASSLVRHGANVLTF
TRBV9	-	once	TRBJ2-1	TGTGCCAGCAGCCGAGTAGCGGAAGGCTACAATGAGCAGTTCTTC	CASSRVAEGYNEQFF
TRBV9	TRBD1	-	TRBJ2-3	TGTGCCAGCAGCGACCGGGACAGGAAGACAGATACGCAGTATTTT	CASSDRDRKTDTQYF
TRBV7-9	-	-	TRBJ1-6	TGTGCCAGCAGCTTACAGGGCGCCTCGGAACCCCTCCACTTT	CASSLQGASEPLHF
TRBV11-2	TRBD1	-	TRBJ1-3	TGTGCCAGCAGCCGATCGGGACAGGGTTTCTCTGGAAACACCATATATTTT	CASSRSGQGFSGNTIYF
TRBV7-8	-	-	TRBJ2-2	TGTGCCAGCAGCTCCCGGAGGGGGGGCCCCGGGGAGCTGTTTTTT	CASSSRRGGPGELFF
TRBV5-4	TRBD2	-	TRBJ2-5	TGTGCCAGCAGCCCGGGAGGGACTAGCGGGAAGGAGACCCAGTACTTC	CASSPGGTSGKETQYF
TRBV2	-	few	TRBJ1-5	TGTGCCAGCAGCATGGGGGCGATGAATCAGCCCCAGCATTTT	CASSMGAMNQPQHF
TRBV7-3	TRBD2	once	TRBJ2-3	TGTGCCAGCGCTCTAGCGGGAGGGGGGACAGATACGCAGTATTTT	CASALAGGGTDTQYF
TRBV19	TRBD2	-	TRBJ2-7	TGTGCCAGTAGTAGATATCTAGCGGGAGTTTCCTCCTACGAGCAGTACTTC	CASSRYLAGVSSYEQYF
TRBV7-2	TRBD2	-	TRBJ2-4	TGTGCCAGCAGCCCCCTTAGCGGGAGGGGGAGGAAAAACATTCAGTACTTC	CASSPLSGRGRKNIQYF
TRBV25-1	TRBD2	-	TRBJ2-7	TGTGCCAGCAGGACTAGCGGACCGCTGTACTTC	CASRTSGPLYF
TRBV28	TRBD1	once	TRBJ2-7	TGTGCCAGCAGTTCACCCGGGACAGTCCACGAGCAGTACTTC	CASSSPGTVHEQYF
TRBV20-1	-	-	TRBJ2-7	TGCAGTGCCGCATTCGGCGAGCAGTACTTC	CSAAFGEQYF
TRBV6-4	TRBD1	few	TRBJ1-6	TGTGCCAGCAGTGACGCGACAGGGCCAAATTCACCCCTCCACTTT	CASSDATGPNSPLHF
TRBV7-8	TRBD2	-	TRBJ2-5	TGTGCCAGCAGCCCTCCCTTAAGACTAGCGGGAGGGCGGGGGACCCAGTACTTC	CASSPPLRLAGGRGTQYF
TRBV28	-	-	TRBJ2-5	TGTGCCAGCACCCTTTGGGGGCTGGCCGAAGAGACCCAGTACTTC	CASTLWGLAEETQYF
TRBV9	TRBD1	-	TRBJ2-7	TGTGCCAGCAGCGCAGACAGGGAGTCCGAGCAGTACTTC	CASSADRESEQYF
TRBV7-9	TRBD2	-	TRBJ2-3	TGTTCCAGCAGCTTAGTGTTAGGACTAGCGGGGTACACAGATACGCAGTATTTT	CSSSLVLGLAGYTDTQYF
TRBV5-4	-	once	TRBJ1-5	TGTGCCAGCAGCTTTCTATGGCGGGGGGCGGATAGCAATCAGCCCCAGCATTTT	CASSFLWRGADSNQPQHF
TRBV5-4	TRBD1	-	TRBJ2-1	TGTGCCAGCAGCTTGTTCGGGACAGGGACCAATGAGCAGTTCTTC	CASSLFGTGTNEQFF
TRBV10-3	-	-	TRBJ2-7	TGTGCCATCAGTGATACGACACGCGGGAGACAGGACGAGCAGTACTTC	CAISDTTRGRQDEQYF
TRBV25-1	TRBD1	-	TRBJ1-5	TGTGCCATCAGCCGACAGGGTAATTTTTATCAGCCCCAGCATTTT	CAISRQGNFYQPQHF
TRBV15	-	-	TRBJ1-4	TGTGCCACCAGTCTAAGCGGGGGATCGTGGGAAAAACTGTTTTTT	CATSLSGGSWEKLFF
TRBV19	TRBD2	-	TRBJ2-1	TGTGCCAGTAGGCATCCGGGACTAGCGAGCCCCAGGGATGAGCAGTTCTTC	CASRHPGLASPRDEQFF
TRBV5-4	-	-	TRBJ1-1	TGTGCCAGCAGCTTGCGAGAGGTTGAAGCTTTCTTT	CASSLREVEAFF
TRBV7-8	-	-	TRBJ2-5	TGTGCCAGCAGCTTGAGGAGGACCCTACCGGAGACCCAGTACTTC	CASSLRRTLPETQYF
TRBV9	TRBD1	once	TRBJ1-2	TGTGCCAGCAGCTTGGACAGGGGCGGCTACACCTTC	CASSLDRGGYTF
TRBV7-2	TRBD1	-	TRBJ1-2	TGTGCCAGCAGCTTAGACAGGGGCGGCTACACCTTC	CASSLDRGGYTF
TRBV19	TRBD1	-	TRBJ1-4	TGTGCCAGTAGTGGGACTACAGGGGGCTCTGCAACTAATGAAAAACTGTTTTTT	CASSGTTGGSATNEKLFF
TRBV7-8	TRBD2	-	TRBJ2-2	TGTGCCAGCAGCTTAGCAATCCGAGCGACTAGCAACACCGGGGAGCTGTTTTTT	CASSLAIRATSNTGELFF